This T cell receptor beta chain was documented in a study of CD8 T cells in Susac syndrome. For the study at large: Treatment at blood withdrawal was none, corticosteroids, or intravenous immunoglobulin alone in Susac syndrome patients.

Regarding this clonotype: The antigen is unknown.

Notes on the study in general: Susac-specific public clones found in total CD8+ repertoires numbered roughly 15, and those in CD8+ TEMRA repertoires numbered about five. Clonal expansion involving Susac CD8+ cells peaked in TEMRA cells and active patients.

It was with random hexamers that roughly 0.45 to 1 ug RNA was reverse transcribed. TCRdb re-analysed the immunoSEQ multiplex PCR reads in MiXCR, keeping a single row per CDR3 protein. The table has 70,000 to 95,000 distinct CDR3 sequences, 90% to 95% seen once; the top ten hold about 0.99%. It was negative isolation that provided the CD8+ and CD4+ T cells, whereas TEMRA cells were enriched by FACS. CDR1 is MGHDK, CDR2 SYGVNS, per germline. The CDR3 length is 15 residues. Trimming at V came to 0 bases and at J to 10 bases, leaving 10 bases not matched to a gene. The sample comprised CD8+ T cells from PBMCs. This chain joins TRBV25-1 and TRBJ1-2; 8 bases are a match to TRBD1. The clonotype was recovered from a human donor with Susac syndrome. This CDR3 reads CASSEYGATGEVYTF. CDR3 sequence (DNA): TGTGCCAGCAGTGAATATGGGGCGACAGGGGAAGTCTACACCTTC.